Presented here are 19 T cell receptor beta chains from one specimen sequenced in a study of T cell changes during pregnancy in multiple sclerosis. Repertoires were generated with immunoSEQ multiplex PCR, while TCRdb's copy carries only in-frame clones and drops some. Of tens of thousands of clones listed, around nine tenths are singletons. Specimen: peripheral blood, collected in the first trimester of pregnancy. All receptors derive from a female donor in good health, enrolled as a control in a pregnancy study.

The gene calls are TRBV5-4 and TRBJ2-7, with D perhaps TRBD2 (6 bases). V was pared by 0 bases and J by 6 bases, with 16 bases between. Germline CDR1 and CDR2: SGHNT and YYREEE (reference sequence). The CDR3 is made up of 15 amino acids. This CDR3 is CASSLDGGTFAEQYF. In nucleotides, the CDR3 is TGTGCCAGCAGCTTGGACGGGGGAACGTTTGCCGAGCAGTACTTC.

The chain employs TRBV9 and TRBJ1-1; D is undetermined. Germline-derived CDR1 and CDR2 are SGDLS and YYNGEE. This CDR3 region has 14 residues. V was shortened by 3 bases and J by 4 bases, with 13 bases between the two germline ends. CDR3 amino acids: CASSGAGSSTEAFF. CDR3 sequence (DNA): TGTGCCAGCAGCGGGGCCGGTTCGAGCACTGAAGCTTTCTTT.

V gene TRBV6-6 combines with J gene TRBJ2-7; tentatively, D is TRBD1 (6 bases). The CDR3 totals 15 residues. Germline V CDR1 and CDR2: MNHNY, SVGAGI (reference sequence). Trimming pared 5 bases from V and 0 bases from J, leaving 14 bases between. CDR3 coding DNA: TGTGCCAGCAGTGATTGGACAGCGAGCTCCTACGAGCAGTACTTC. Its translation is CASSDWTASSYEQYF.

The rearrangement uses TRBV7-7 and TRBJ2-5, with D tentatively TRBD1 (6 bases). This CDR3 is 15 amino acids long. Germline V gene data show CDR1 as SSHAT and CDR2 as FNYEAQ (reference sequence). The V end was cut by 5 bases, the J end by 5 bases, with 18 bases between. CDR3 loop: CASSRRVGGIETQYF. The CDR3 bases are TGTGCCAGCAGCCGACGGGTAGGGGGAATCGAGACCCAGTACTTC.

CDR3 sequence reads: CASSGRVGTGLYEQYF. CDR3 DNA: TGTGCCAGCAGTGGGCGGGTTGGGACAGGGCTCTACGAGCAGTACTTC. The V gene is TRBV27, the J gene TRBJ2-7; 9 nucleotides line up with TRBD1. The CDR3 is made up of 16 amino acids. Per the germline V gene, CDR1 is MNHEY and CDR2 is SMNVEV (reference sequence). V shed 5 bases and J 3 bases; nucleotides not matched to a gene: 11.

The rearrangement links TRBV9 to TRBJ2-3; 7 positions match TRBD1. V gave up 3 bases and J gave up 0 bases; unmatched junction bases: 7. Germline V lookup: CDR1 SGDLS, CDR2 YYNGEE. The CDR3 totals 16 residues. For the CDR3, the DNA is TGTGCCAGCAGCGGATACAGGGGCGAGAGCACAGATACGCAGTATTTT. This sequence encodes CASSGYRGESTDTQYF.

V and J are TRBV5-4 and TRBJ2-2; TRBD1 matches 7 bases. The length of the CDR3 is 16 residues. The V segment lost 0 bases and the J segment 5 bases; nucleotides outside the gene matches: 7. Per the germline V gene, CDR1 is SGHNT and CDR2 is YYREEE (reference sequence). CDR3 nucleotides: TGTGCCAGCAGCTTGGCAGGGGGACGAAGGACCGGGGAGCTGTTTTTT. Its translation is CASSLAGGRRTGELFF.

In its sample, this clone was seen once. The CDR3 loop is CASSISFTGELFF. The CDR3 bases are TGTGCCAGTAGTATATCTTTCACCGGGGAGCTGTTTTTT. The rearrangement links TRBV19 to TRBJ2-2; D is unresolved. The CDR3 extends over 13 amino acids. Per germline, CDR1 LNHDA and CDR2 SQIVND (reference sequence). The V gene lost 2 bases and the J gene lost 4 bases, with 5 bases spanning the gap.

This sequence joins TRBV5-1 and TRBJ2-7; 7 bases line up with TRBD1. J gave up 2 bases and V 0 bases, and 5 bases lay outside the gene matches. Germline CDR1 SGHRS, CDR2 YFSETQ. This CDR3 is built from 15 residues. The CDR3 coding sequence is TGCGCCAGCAGCTTGGGACCGGGACAGACCTACGAGCAGTACTTC. This sequence encodes CASSLGPGQTYEQYF.

V gene TRBV7-8 combines with J gene TRBJ1-5; D remains unclear. V was clipped by 1 base and J by 2 bases, with 12 bases between them. The CDR3 sequence is 16 residues long. The germline V gene encodes CDR1 SGHVS and CDR2 FQNEAQ. CDR3 nucleotides: TGTGCCAGCAGCTTAGGTAGAGGGATAGGCAATCAGCCCCAGCATTTT. Translating it yields CASSLGRGIGNQPQHF. The variable domain in full, completed from reference TRBV7-8 and TRBJ1-5, reads GAGVSQSPRYKVAKRGQDVALRCDPISGHVSLFWYQQALGQGPEFLTYFQNEAQLDKSGLPSDRFFAERPEGSVSTLKIQRTQQEDSAVYLCASSLGRGIGNQPQHFGDGTRLSIL.

The chain joins TRBV10-3 to TRBJ2-3, with 7 bases lining up with TRBD1. The CDR3 covers 17 residues. Germline V gene sequence: CDR1 ENHRY, CDR2 SYGVKD. Trimming cost V 2 bases and J 2 bases; bases outside gene matches: 10. The CDR3 nucleotides read TGTGCCATCAGTGAGCCTGCCGGGACAGTCGTCACAGATACGCAGTATTTT. Translated: CAISEPAGTVVTDTQYF.

The V gene is TRBV15, the J gene TRBJ1-1; no reliable D call. The germline V gene encodes CDR1 LNHNV and CDR2 YYDKDF (reference sequence). Trimming shortened V by 5 bases and J by 0 bases, and 13 bases separated the two germline ends. This CDR3 contains 15 residues. The CDR3 coding sequence is TGTGCCACCAGCGATGGAGGTCTCATGAACACTGAAGCTTTCTTT. The encoded protein is CATSDGGLMNTEAFF.

The chain has TRBV5-6 and TRBJ2-2, with 10 bases fitting TRBD2. Unmatched junction bases numbered 16, after V lost 6 bases and J lost 2 bases. This CDR3 comprises 19 residues. Germline V CDR1 and CDR2: SGHDT, YYEEEE. The CDR3 nucleotides read TGTGCCAGCACCTCGAGTAGACTAGCGGGTTTACATAACACCGGGGAGCTGTTTTTT. This encodes CASTSSRLAGLHNTGELFF.

The chain couples TRBV5-5 to TRBJ1-5, with TRBD1 as a possible D gene (5 bases). The ends were cut back, 4 bases at V and 6 bases at J, with 20 bases in the middle. Germline lookup yields CDR1 SGHKS and CDR2 YYEKEE (reference sequence). This CDR3 comprises 16 residues. The CDR3 loop is CASSRGGSPGGQPQHF. CDR3 coding DNA: TGTGCCAGCAGCCGGGGGGGGAGTCCGGGTGGTCAGCCCCAGCATTTT.

This chain connects TRBV4-1 to TRBJ2-7; maybe TRBD1 (5 bases). Germline V gene data show CDR1 as MGHRA and CDR2 as YSYEKL. V was pared by 4 bases and J by 0 bases, with 13 bases between. This CDR3 has 15 residues. The CDR3 DNA reads as TGCGCCAGCAGCCCCAGGGATTATCCCTCCTACGAGCAGTACTTC. Translation gives CASSPRDYPSYEQYF.

The V and J genes are TRBV7-9 and TRBJ1-2; D gene uncertain. In germline, CDR1 is SEHNR, CDR2 FQNEAQ (reference sequence). V was clipped by 1 base and J by 2 bases, with 11 bases between them. This CDR3 spans 15 amino acids. The CDR3 loop reads CASSLGSGVNYGYTF. Written as DNA, the CDR3 is TGTGCCAGCAGCTTAGGGTCAGGCGTCAACTATGGCTACACCTTC. Full variable domain (rest looked up from reference TRBV7-9 and TRBJ1-2): DTGVSQNPRHKITKRGQNVTFRCDPISEHNRLYWYRQTLGQGPEFLTYFQNEAQLEKSRLLSDRFSAERPKGSFSTLEIQRTEQGDSAMYLCASSLGSGVNYGYTFGSGTRLTVV.

CDR3 loop: CASSSWTSGVFSTDTQYF. In nucleotides, the CDR3 is TGTGCCAGCAGTTCGTGGACTAGCGGAGTATTTAGCACAGATACGCAGTATTTT. This chain links TRBV28 with TRBJ2-3; 10 bases align to TRBD2. This CDR3 is built from 18 residues. Trimming removed 4 bases from V and 0 bases from J; junction bases left unmatched: 10. The germline CDR1 and CDR2 sequences are MDHEN and SYDVKM.

The chain links TRBV6-6 to TRBJ2-5, with D possibly being TRBD2 (6 bases). Germline-derived CDR1 and CDR2 are MNHNY and SVGAGI (reference sequence). V was clipped by 6 bases and J by 3 bases, with 8 bases between them. The CDR3 spans 12 residues. CDR3 loop: CASRLAEETQYF. DNA for the CDR3: TGTGCCAGCAGATTAGCGGAAGAGACCCAGTACTTC.

The chain employs TRBV28 and TRBJ2-7; 9 bases fit TRBD2. The CDR3 contains 14 residues. Germline V lookup: CDR1 MDHEN, CDR2 SYDVKM. V gave up 3 bases and J gave up 3 bases; unmatched junction bases: 3. CDR3 loop: CASSFAGGNYEQYF. CDR3 in DNA: TGTGCCAGCAGTTTTGCGGGAGGGAACTACGAGCAGTACTTC.